This TCR beta chain was sequenced in a study of cytomegalovirus exposure and HLA in healthy donors. This clone showed up just once. Its antigen is unidentified. This CDR3 has 16 residues. Per the germline V gene, CDR1 is SGHRS and CDR2 is YFSETQ. Losses at the gene ends were 2 bases for V and 1 base for J; bases not matched to a gene: 3. Study conclusions and caveats: From TCR beta sequences, most subjects' HLA-A and HLA-B alleles were reportedly predicted accurately. Specificity of three CMV-associated chains for CMV antigens was verified in vitro. Rarity marked most TCR sequences, yet some public TCRs occurred in many donors. Later, an analysis found that common viral pathogens appeared to be linked with several of the most significant clusters.

The primer mix had 60 Vbeta and 13 Jbeta primers. Profiled with immunoSEQ multiplex PCR; TCRdb holds only in-frame clones, not every one. The sample includes roughly 120,000 clones, 73% of them seen just once. The chain recombines TRBV5-1 with TRBJ2-5, with TRBD2 matching over 12 bases. The clonotype comes from a woman aged 40 to 50 in good health and CMV-seropositive. Sequenced sample: PBMCs. The CDR3 here is CASSLTSGGPQETQYF. CDR3 bases: TGCGCCAGCAGCTTAACTAGCGGGGGGCCCCAAGAGACCCAGTACTTC.